These 25 T cell receptor beta chains were all obtained from the same sample, sequenced in a study of shared clonotypes between healthy human individuals. TCRdb's copy holds only in-frame clones and misses some; the assay was immunoSEQ multiplex PCR. The sample lists 2,500,000 or so clones; around 93% were seen once. Material for sequencing was naive CD4+ T cells from PBMCs. The subset was: CD45RA+ positively selected. The receptors here all came from a young man in good health. Some clones in this sample may be carry-over from other donors' samples.

The chain is built from TRBV5-1 and TRBJ1-1; D uncertain. This CDR3 region has 14 residues. Germline CDR1 SGHRS, CDR2 YFSETQ. The germline V and J ends were trimmed by 1 base and 6 bases, with 13 bases remaining between them. The CDR3: CASSLNFVVAEAFF. Written as DNA, the CDR3 is TGCGCCAGCAGCTTGAACTTTGTTGTCGCTGAAGCTTTCTTT.

A single count supports this clone. The CDR3 DNA follows: TGTGCCAGCAGTTACCCCGGGACAGGGGGATCTGAAGCTTTCTTT. Translation: CASSYPGTGGSEAFF. The chain uses TRBV6-6 and TRBJ1-1; 11 positions match TRBD1. The CDR3 covers 15 residues. Germline lookup yields CDR1 MNHNY and CDR2 SVGAGI (reference sequence). After removal of 2 bases from V and 6 bases from J, the junction contained 5 bases not matched to a gene.

J is TRBJ2-7 and V is TRBV9; 9 positions match TRBD1. This CDR3 region has 15 residues. The V and J ends lost 3 bases and 3 bases, in that order; junction bases with no gene match: 7. Germline V gene sequence: CDR1 SGDLS, CDR2 YYNGEE. The DNA for the CDR3 is TGTGCCAGCAGCGAGAGGACAGGGGAGGACTACGAGCAGTACTTC. This gives the protein CASSERTGEDYEQYF.

The chain uses TRBV5-1 and TRBJ2-7; D is undetermined. The V and J ends lost 0 bases and 0 bases respectively, with 13 bases between them. This CDR3 is 16 amino acids long. Germline CDR1 is SGHRS and CDR2 is YFSETQ. The CDR3 region is CASSLVSATFSYEQYF. The CDR3 DNA sequence: TGCGCCAGCAGCTTGGTCTCAGCGACATTCTCCTACGAGCAGTACTTC. The whole variable domain, filled in from reference TRBV5-1 and TRBJ2-7, reads KAGVTQTPRYLIKTRGQQVTLSCSPISGHRSVSWYQQTPGQGLQFLFEYFSETQRNKGNFPGRFSGRQFSNSRSEMNVSTLELGDSALYLCASSLVSATFSYEQYFGPGTRLTVT.

The count of this clone is one. The chain employs TRBV7-9 and TRBJ2-5; D may be TRBD1 (6 bases). The V end was cut by 11 bases, the J end by 4 bases, with 14 bases between. The germline V gene has CDR1 SEHNR and CDR2 FQNEAQ (reference sequence). The CDR3 loop spans 12 amino acids. CDR3 bases: TGTGCCTCACAAAGAGGGGGAGAGACCCAGTACTTC. The encoded protein is CASQRGGETQYF.

This sequence joins TRBV6-1 and TRBJ2-3; 9 nucleotides match TRBD2. V gave up 6 bases and J gave up 8 bases; unmatched junction bases: 12. The germline V gene encodes CDR1 MNHNS and CDR2 SASEGT. The CDR3 is 15 residues long. CDR3 loop: CASRLGGLADFTQYF. The CDR3 DNA reads TGTGCCAGCAGACTTGGGGGACTAGCAGACTTTACGCAGTATTTT.

V is TRBV11-2 and J is TRBJ2-1, with 8 bases matching TRBD2. Trimming at V came to 5 bases and at J to 4 bases, leaving 7 bases not matched to a gene. Germline CDR1 and CDR2: SGHAT and FQNNGV. This CDR3 has 15 amino acids. In DNA form, the CDR3 reads TGTGCCAGCAGCCCAGGGACTAGAGGATACAATGAGCAGTTCTTC. Translation gives CASSPGTRGYNEQFF.

V and J are TRBV5-6 and TRBJ2-1; 9 nucleotides agree with TRBD2. This CDR3 region has 16 residues. J was trimmed by 5 bases and V by 1 base; bases with no gene match: 7. The V gene's germline CDR1 is SGHDT and CDR2 YYEEEE. The CDR3 coding sequence is TGTGCCAGCAGCTTGTGGGATAGCGGGAGCCACAATGAGCAGTTCTTC. Protein: CASSLWDSGSHNEQFF.

V gene TRBV28 combines with J gene TRBJ2-7; perhaps TRBD1 as D (5 bases). Germline V lookup: CDR1 MDHEN, CDR2 SYDVKM. The CDR3 extends over 13 amino acids. Deletions cut 8 bases from V and 4 bases from J, with 15 bases between. The CDR3 sequence is CASQTWQGYEQYF. The DNA of the CDR3 is TGTGCCAGCCAAACATGGCAGGGATACGAGCAGTACTTC.

The chain couples TRBV7-9 to TRBJ1-1; D gene unclear. Trimming shortened V by 7 bases and J by 4 bases, and 19 bases separated the two germline ends. This CDR3 contains 15 residues. Per the germline V gene, CDR1 is SEHNR and CDR2 is FQNEAQ (reference sequence). CDR3 sequence reads: CASTKTYSGGTEAFF. The CDR3 region has the DNA TGTGCCAGCACCAAGACTTACTCTGGTGGCACTGAAGCTTTCTTT.

In regard to this clone: This sample includes further DNA sequences coding for the same CDR3. V gene TRBV5-1 combines with J gene TRBJ1-2; maybe TRBD1 (6 bases). Trimming removed 2 bases at V and 3 bases at J, with 14 bases between. There are 15 residues in the CDR3. Germline V gene lookup returns CDR1 SGHRS and CDR2 YFSETQ. CDR3 residues: CASSLRPGGDYGYTF. CDR3 DNA: TGCGCCAGCAGCTTACGGCCGGGGGGCGACTATGGCTACACCTTC.

In DNA form, the CDR3 reads TGTGCCAGCAGTTACAGGACAGGAGACACTGAAGCTTTCTTT. Translated: CASSYRTGDTEAFF. The chain links TRBV6-6 to TRBJ1-1; 7 bases are shared with TRBD1. Germline V CDR1 and CDR2: MNHNY, SVGAGI (reference sequence). J gave up 3 bases and V 2 bases, and 3 bases lay outside the gene matches. The CDR3 runs to 14 residues.

A single count supports this clone. This sample also contains other DNA sequences that code for the same CDR3. V is TRBV27 and J is TRBJ2-7, with no clear D. V gave up 2 bases and J gave up 0 bases, with 8 bases separating them. The CDR3 spans 14 residues. Germline V gene lookup returns CDR1 MNHEY and CDR2 SMNVEV (reference sequence). CDR3 residues: CASSLGYSSYEQYF. The CDR3 DNA sequence: TGTGCCAGCAGTTTAGGGTATTCCTCCTACGAGCAGTACTTC.

The table lists this clone with a count of one. The chain couples TRBV6-5 to TRBJ2-5; D remains unclear. The J call may be wrong; the DNA end is better matched by TRBJ2-7. The CDR3 loop spans 12 amino acids. Germline CDR1 and CDR2: MNHEY and SVGAGI. The CDR3 here is CVVAAFSHEQYF. The DNA of the CDR3 is TGTGTGGTTGCGGCGTTTTCCCACGAGCAGTACTTC.

This sequence joins TRBV5-6 and TRBJ1-3, with D hard to call. Germline V gene lookup returns CDR1 SGHDT and CDR2 YYEEEE. Trimming stripped 0 bases from V and 0 bases from J, with 7 bases between. This CDR3 is 15 amino acids long. As DNA, the CDR3 is TGTGCCAGCAGCTTGGGGAGGCCCTCTGGAAACACCATATATTTT. Its translation is CASSLGRPSGNTIYF.

The J gene is TRBJ2-4, the V gene TRBV28; no clear D. In germline, CDR1 is MDHEN, CDR2 SYDVKM. Trimming cost V 3 bases and J 0 bases, with 9 bases left between them. This CDR3 is built from 15 residues. CDR3 coding DNA: TGTGCCAGCAGTTTCGGGCCGATAGCCAAAAACATTCAGTACTTC. It is translated as CASSFGPIAKNIQYF.

This clone was detected once. CDR3 amino acids: CASRSRTVAFPYNEQFF. The CDR3 DNA reads as TGTGCCAGCAGGTCCCGCACAGTTGCCTTTCCCTACAATGAGCAGTTCTTC. The rearrangement links TRBV27 to TRBJ2-1; D gene unclear. V was trimmed by 6 bases and J by 2 bases, leaving 20 bases between them. CDR3 length: 17 amino acids. Germline CDR1 MNHEY, CDR2 SMNVEV (reference sequence).

The chain uses TRBV28 and TRBJ2-6, with D uncertain. Germline CDR1 reads MDHEN; CDR2 reads SYDVKM. The V gene lost 4 bases and the J gene lost 4 bases, with 14 bases spanning the gap. The CDR3 totals 16 residues. CDR3: CASSSPPLEGANVLTF. The CDR3 coding sequence is TGTGCCAGCAGTTCGCCCCCCCTTGAGGGGGCCAACGTCCTGACTTTC.

The J gene is TRBJ2-6, the V gene TRBV18; 7 bases are shared with TRBD1. This CDR3 is built from 17 residues. Germline V gene sequence: CDR1 KGHSH, CDR2 LQKENI. The J segment lost 0 bases and the V segment lost 3 bases, leaving 5 bases of the junction unmatched. The CDR3 DNA sequence: TGTGCCAGCTCACCGACAGGGTCGGGCTCTGGGGCCAACGTCCTGACTTTC. The encoded protein is CASSPTGSGSGANVLTF.

This clone has just one count. J is TRBJ2-7 and V is TRBV5-4; 7 nucleotides line up with TRBD2. V lost 3 bases, J lost 0 bases, and 9 bases stayed unmatched. The CDR3 loop spans 16 amino acids. From germline, CDR1 is SGHNT and CDR2 YYREEE (reference sequence). CDR3 region: CASSWGRGGPSYEQYF. The CDR3 DNA is TGTGCCAGCAGCTGGGGGAGGGGCGGGCCCTCCTACGAGCAGTACTTC.

V is TRBV18 and J is TRBJ2-7; the D gene is possibly TRBD2 (5 bases). Germline values: CDR1 KGHSH, CDR2 LQKENI. Trimming removed 6 bases at V and 5 bases at J, with 32 bases between. The CDR3 loop spans 19 amino acids. The CDR3 region has the DNA TGTGCCAGCTCCCCTGGTGTAGGTAGAGCGGAGGCTCGAAGGCACGAGCAGTACTTC. It yields the protein CASSPGVGRAEARRHEQYF.

The chain couples TRBV7-3 to TRBJ2-3; D not resolved. The CDR3 contains 16 residues. Germline loops: CDR1 SGHTA, CDR2 FQGTGA. Trimming took 10 bases from V and 1 from J, leaving 21 bases between them. DNA of the CDR3: TGTGCCAACCAGTTGTCATCCCTTGCTGGCACAGATACGCAGTATTTT. Translation: CANQLSSLAGTDTQYF. Looking up the rest from reference TRBV7-3 and TRBJ2-3 gives the full variable domain: GAGVSQTPSNKVTEKGKYVELRCDPISGHTALYWYRQSLGQGPEFLIYFQGTGAADDSGLPNDRFFAVRPEGSVSTLKIQRTERGDSAVYLCANQLSSLAGTDTQYFGPGTRLTVL.

Concerning this clone itself: The sample contains more than one DNA sequence encoding this CDR3. The chain is built from TRBV7-2 and TRBJ2-1; possible D gene TRBD1, 5 bases. V was trimmed by 1 base and J by 1 base, leaving 5 bases between them. The CDR3 covers 14 residues. CDR1 SGHTA and CDR2 FQGNSA come from the germline V gene. In DNA, the CDR3 is TGTGCCAGCAGCTTAGAGGGGTCCTACAATGAGCAGTTCTTC. It translates to CASSLEGSYNEQFF.

This chain joins TRBV7-2 and TRBJ2-3, with TRBD2 matching over 8 bases. Germline CDR1 reads SGHTA; CDR2 reads FQGNSA. V shed 1 base, J shed 4 bases, and the junction held 10 bases outside the gene matches. The CDR3 length is 17 residues. The CDR3 nucleotides read TGTGCCAGCAGCTTAGTCTCAGCGGGAGTCACCCCAGATACGCAGTATTTT. Its protein product is CASSLVSAGVTPDTQYF.

The chain carries TRBV28 and TRBJ2-1; no clear D. Trimming left V 8 bases short and J 0 bases short, with 11 bases between. The CDR3 runs to 14 residues. From germline, CDR1 is MDHEN and CDR2 SYDVKM. CDR3 amino acids: CASVVGSSYNEQFF. The CDR3 DNA reads as TGTGCCAGCGTCGTGGGATCCTCCTACAATGAGCAGTTCTTC.